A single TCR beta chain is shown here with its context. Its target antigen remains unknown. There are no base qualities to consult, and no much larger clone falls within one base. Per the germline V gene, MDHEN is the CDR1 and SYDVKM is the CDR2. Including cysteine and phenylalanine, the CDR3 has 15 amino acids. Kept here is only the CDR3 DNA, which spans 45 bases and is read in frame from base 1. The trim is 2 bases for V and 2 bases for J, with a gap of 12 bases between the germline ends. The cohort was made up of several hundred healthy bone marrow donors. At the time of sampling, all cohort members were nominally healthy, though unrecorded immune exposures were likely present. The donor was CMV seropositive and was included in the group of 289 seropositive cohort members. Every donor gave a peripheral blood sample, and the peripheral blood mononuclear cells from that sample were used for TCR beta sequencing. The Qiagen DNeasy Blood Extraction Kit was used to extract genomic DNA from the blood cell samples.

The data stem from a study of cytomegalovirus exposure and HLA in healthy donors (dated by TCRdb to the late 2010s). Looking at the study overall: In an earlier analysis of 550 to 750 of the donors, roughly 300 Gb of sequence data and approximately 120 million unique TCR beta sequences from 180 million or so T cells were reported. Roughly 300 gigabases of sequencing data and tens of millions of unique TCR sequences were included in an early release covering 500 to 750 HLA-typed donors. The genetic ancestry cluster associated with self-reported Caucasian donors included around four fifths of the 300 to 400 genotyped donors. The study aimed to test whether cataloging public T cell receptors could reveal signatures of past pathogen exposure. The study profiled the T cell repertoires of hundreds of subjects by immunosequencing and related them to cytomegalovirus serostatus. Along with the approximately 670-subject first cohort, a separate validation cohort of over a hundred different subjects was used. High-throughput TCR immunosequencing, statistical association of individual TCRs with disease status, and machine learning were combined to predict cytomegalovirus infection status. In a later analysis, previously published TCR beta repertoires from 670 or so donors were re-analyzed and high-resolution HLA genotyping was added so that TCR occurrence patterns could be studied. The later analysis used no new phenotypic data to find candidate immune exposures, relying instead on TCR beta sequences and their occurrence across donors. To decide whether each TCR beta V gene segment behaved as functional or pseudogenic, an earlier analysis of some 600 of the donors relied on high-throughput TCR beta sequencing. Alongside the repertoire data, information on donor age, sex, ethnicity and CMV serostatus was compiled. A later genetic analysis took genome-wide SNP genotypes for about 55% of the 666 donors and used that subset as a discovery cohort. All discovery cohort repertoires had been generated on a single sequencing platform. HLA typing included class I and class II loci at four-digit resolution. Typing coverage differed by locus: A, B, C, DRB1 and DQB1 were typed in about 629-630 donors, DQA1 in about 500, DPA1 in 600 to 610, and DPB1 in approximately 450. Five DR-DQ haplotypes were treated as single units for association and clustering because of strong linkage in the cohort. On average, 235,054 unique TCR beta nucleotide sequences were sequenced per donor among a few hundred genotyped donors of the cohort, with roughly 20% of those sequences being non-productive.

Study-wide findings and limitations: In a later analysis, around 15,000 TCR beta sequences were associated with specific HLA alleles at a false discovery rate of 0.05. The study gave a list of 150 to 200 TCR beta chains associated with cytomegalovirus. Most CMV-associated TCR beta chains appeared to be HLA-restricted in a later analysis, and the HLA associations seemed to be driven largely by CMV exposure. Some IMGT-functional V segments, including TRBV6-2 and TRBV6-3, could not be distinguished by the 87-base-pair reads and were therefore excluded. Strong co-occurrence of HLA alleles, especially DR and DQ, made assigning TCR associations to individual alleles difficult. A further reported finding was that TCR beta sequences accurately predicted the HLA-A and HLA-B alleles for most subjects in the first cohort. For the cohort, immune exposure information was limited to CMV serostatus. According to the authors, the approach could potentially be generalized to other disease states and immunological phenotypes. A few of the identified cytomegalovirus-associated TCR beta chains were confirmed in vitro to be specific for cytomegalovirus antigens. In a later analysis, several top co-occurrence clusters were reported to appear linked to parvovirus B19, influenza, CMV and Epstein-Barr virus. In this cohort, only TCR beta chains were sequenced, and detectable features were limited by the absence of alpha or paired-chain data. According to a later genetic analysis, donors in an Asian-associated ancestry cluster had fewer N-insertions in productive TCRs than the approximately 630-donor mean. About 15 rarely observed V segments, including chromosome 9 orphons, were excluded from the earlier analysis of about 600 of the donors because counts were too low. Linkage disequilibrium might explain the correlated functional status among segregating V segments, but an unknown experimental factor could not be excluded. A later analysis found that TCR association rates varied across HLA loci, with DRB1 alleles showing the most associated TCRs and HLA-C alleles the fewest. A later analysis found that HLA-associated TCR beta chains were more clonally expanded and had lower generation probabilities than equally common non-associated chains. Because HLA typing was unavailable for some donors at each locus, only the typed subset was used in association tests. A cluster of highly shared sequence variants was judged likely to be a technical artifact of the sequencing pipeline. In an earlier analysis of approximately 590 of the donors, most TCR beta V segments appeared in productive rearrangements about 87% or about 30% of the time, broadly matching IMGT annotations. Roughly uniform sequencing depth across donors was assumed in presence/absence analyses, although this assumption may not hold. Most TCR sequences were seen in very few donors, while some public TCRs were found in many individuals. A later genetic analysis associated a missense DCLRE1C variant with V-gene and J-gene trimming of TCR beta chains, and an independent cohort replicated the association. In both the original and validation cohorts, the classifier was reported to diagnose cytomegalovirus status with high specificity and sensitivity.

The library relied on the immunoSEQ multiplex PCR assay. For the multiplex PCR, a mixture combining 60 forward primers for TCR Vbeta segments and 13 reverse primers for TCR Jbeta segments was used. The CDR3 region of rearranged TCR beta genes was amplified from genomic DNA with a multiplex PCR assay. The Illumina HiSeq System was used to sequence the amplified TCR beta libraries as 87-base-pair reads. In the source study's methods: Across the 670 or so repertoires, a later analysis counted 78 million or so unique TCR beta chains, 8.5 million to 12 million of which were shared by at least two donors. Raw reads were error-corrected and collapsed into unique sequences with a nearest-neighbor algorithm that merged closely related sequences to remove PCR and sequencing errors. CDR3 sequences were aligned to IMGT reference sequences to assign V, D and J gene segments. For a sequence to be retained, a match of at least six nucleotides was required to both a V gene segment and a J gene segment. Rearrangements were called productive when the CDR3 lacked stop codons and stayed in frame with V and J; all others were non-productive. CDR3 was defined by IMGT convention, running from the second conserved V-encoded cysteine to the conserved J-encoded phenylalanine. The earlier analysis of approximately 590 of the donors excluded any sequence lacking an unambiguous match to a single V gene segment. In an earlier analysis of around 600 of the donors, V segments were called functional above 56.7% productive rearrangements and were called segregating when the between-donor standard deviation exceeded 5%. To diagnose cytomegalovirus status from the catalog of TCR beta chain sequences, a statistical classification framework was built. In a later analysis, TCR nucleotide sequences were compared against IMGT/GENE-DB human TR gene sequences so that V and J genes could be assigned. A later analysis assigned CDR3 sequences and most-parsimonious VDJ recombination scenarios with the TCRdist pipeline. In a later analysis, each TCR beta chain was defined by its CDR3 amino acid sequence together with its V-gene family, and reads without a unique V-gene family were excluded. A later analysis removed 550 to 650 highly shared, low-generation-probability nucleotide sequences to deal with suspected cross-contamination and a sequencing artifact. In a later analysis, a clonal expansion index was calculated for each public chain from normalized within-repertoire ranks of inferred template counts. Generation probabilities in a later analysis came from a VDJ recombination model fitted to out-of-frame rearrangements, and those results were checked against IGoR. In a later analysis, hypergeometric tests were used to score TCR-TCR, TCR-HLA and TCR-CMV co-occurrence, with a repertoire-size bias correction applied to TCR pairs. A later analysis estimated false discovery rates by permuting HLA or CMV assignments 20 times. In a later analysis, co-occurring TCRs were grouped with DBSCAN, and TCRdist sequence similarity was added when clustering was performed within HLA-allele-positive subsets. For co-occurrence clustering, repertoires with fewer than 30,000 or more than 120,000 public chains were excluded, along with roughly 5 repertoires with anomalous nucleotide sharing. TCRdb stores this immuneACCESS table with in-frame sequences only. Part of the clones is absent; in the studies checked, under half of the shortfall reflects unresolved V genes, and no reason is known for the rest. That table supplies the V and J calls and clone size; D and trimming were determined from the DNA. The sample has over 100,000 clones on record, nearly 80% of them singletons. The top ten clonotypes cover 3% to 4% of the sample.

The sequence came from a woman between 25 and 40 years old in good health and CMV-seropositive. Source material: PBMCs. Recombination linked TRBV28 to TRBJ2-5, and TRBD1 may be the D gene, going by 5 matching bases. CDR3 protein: CASSLGAHSQETQYF. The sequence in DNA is TGTGCCAGCAGTTTAGGGGCACATTCTCAAGAGACCCAGTACTTC.